The present T cell receptor (beta chain) was sequenced within a study of cytomegalovirus exposure and HLA in healthy donors. Study-level background: Approximately 83 million unique TCRs from HLA-typed donors were held in an early data release.

PCR amplification relied on 60 Vbeta primers (plus 13 Jbeta primers). Here immunoSEQ multiplex PCR was the method, and the copy in TCRdb shows in-frame clones only, minus some. This sample carries approximately 110,000 clones, approximately 70% of them seen once, and the ten largest clones take around 10%. In this sample, this clone turned up a few times. This CDR3 comprises 15 residues. The germline CDR1 and CDR2 sequences are SEHNR and FQNEAQ (reference sequence). V was shortened by 3 bases and J by 5 bases, with 15 bases between the two germline ends. The gene calls are TRBV7-9 and TRBJ2-3, with D possibly TRBD2 on 5 matching bases. This sequence originates from a man younger than 45 in good health and CMV-seropositive. The sequenced sample consisted of PBMCs. The CDR3 is CASSFRGGTRDTQYF. In DNA form, the CDR3 reads TGTGCCAGCAGCTTTCGGGGTGGTACCCGAGATACGCAGTATTTT.